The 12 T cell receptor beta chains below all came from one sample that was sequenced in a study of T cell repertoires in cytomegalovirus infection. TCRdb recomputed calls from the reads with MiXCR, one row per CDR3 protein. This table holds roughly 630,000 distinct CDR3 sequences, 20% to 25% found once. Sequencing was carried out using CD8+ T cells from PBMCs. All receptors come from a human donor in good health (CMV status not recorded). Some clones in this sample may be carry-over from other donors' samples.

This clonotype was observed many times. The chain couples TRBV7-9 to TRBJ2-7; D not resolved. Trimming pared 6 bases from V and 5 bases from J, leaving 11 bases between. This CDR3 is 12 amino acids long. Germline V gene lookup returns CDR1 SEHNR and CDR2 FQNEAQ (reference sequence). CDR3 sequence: CASSGASDEQYV. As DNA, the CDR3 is TGTGCCAGCAGTGGAGCGTCCGACGAGCAGTACGTC.

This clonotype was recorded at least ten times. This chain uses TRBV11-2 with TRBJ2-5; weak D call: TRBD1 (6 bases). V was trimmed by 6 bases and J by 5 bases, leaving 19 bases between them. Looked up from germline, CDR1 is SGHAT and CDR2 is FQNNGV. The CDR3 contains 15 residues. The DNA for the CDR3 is TGTGCCAGCAGGCAACACAGGGATTTGAGGGAGACCCAGTACTTC. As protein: CASRQHRDLRETQYF. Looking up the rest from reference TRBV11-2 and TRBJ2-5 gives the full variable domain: EAGVAQSPRYKIIEKRQSVAFWCNPISGHATLYWYQQILGQGPKLLIQFQNNGVVDDSQLPKDRFSAERLKGVDSTLKIQPAKLEDSAVYLCASRQHRDLRETQYFGPGTRLLVL.

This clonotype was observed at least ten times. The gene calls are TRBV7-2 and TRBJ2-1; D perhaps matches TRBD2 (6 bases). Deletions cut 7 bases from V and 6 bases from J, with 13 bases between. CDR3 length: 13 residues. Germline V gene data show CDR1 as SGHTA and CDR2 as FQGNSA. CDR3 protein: CASTTGGVNEQFF. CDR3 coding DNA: TGTGCCAGCACTACCGGAGGGGTCAATGAGCAGTTCTTC. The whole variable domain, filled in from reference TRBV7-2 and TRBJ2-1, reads GAGVSQSPSNKVTEKGKDVELRCDPISGHTALYWYRQSLGQGLEFLIYFQGNSAPDKSGLPSDRFSAERTGGSVSTLTIQRTQQEDSAVYLCASTTGGVNEQFFGPGTRLTVL.

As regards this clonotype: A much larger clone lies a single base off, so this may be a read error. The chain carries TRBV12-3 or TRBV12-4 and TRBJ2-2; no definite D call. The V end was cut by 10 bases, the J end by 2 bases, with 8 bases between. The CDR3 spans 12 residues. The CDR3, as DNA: TGTGCCAACATACAAAACACCGGGGAGCTGTTTTTT. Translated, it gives CANIQNTGELFF.

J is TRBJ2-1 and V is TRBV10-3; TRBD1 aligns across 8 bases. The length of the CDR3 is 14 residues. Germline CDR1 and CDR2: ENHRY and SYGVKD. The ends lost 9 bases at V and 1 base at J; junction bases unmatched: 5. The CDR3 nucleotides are TGTGCCATGGGACAGGCACCTTCCTACAATGAGCAGTTCTTC. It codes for CAMGQAPSYNEQFF.

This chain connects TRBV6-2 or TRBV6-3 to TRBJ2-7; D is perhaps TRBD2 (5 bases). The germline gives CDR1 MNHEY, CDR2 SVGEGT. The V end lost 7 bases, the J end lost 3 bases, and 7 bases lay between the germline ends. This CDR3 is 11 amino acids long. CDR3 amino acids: CASTAGYEQYV. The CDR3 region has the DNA TGTGCCAGCACCGCGGGCTACGAGCAGTACGTC.

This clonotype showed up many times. The CDR3 reads CASTPWAYIGGYTF. In DNA, the CDR3 is TGTGCCAGCACCCCTTGGGCTTATATCGGCGGCTACACCTTC. The rearrangement links TRBV28 to TRBJ1-2; D remains ambiguous. V lost 7 bases and J 8 bases, leaving 20 bases between the germline ends. The CDR3 runs 14 residues. CDR1 and CDR2 (germline): MDHEN, SYDVKM.

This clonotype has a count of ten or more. For the CDR3, the DNA is TGTGCCAGCAGCTTACAACGGACCTCTGAAGCTTTCTTT. This gives the protein CASSLQRTSEAFF. The genes are TRBV7-2 and TRBJ1-1, with no clear D. The CDR3 is 13 amino acids. The germline V gene has CDR1 SGHTA and CDR2 FQGNSA. The V gene lost 2 bases and the J gene lost 6 bases, with 10 bases spanning the gap.

The CDR3 DNA reads as TGCAGTGCGAGGACTAGCGGGGGGCAATACGAGCAGTACGTC. Translating gives CSARTSGGQYEQYV. The gene calls are TRBV20-1 and TRBJ2-7, with TRBD2 matching 14 bases. CDR3 size: 14 residues. Germline-derived CDR1 and CDR2 are DFQATT and SNEGSKA (reference sequence). With 6 bases clipped from V and 4 bases from J, the junction kept 5 bases outside the gene matches.

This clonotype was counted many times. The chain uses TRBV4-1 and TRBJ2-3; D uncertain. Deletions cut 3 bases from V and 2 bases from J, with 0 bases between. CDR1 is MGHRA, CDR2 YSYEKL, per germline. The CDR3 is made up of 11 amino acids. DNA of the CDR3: TGCGCCAGCAGCCACACAGATACGCAGTATTTT. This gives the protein CASSHTDTQYF.

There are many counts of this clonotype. This chain's CDR3 is CASSLKGGGPYNEQFF. The CDR3 nucleotides are TGTGCCAGCAGCTTAAAGGGCGGGGGTCCCTACAATGAGCAGTTCTTC. The chain recombines TRBV7-8 with TRBJ2-1; the match to TRBD2 covers 7 bases. With 2 bases clipped from V and 2 bases from J, the junction kept 6 bases outside the gene matches. CDR3 size: 16 residues. The germline gives CDR1 SGHVS, CDR2 FQNEAQ.

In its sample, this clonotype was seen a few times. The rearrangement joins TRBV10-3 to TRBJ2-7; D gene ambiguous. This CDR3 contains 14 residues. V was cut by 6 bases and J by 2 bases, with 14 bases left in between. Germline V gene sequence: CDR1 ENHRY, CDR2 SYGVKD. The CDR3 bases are TGTGCCATCAGGCCGGAAGGGTACCCCTACGAGCAGTACGTC. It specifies CAIRPEGYPYEQYV.